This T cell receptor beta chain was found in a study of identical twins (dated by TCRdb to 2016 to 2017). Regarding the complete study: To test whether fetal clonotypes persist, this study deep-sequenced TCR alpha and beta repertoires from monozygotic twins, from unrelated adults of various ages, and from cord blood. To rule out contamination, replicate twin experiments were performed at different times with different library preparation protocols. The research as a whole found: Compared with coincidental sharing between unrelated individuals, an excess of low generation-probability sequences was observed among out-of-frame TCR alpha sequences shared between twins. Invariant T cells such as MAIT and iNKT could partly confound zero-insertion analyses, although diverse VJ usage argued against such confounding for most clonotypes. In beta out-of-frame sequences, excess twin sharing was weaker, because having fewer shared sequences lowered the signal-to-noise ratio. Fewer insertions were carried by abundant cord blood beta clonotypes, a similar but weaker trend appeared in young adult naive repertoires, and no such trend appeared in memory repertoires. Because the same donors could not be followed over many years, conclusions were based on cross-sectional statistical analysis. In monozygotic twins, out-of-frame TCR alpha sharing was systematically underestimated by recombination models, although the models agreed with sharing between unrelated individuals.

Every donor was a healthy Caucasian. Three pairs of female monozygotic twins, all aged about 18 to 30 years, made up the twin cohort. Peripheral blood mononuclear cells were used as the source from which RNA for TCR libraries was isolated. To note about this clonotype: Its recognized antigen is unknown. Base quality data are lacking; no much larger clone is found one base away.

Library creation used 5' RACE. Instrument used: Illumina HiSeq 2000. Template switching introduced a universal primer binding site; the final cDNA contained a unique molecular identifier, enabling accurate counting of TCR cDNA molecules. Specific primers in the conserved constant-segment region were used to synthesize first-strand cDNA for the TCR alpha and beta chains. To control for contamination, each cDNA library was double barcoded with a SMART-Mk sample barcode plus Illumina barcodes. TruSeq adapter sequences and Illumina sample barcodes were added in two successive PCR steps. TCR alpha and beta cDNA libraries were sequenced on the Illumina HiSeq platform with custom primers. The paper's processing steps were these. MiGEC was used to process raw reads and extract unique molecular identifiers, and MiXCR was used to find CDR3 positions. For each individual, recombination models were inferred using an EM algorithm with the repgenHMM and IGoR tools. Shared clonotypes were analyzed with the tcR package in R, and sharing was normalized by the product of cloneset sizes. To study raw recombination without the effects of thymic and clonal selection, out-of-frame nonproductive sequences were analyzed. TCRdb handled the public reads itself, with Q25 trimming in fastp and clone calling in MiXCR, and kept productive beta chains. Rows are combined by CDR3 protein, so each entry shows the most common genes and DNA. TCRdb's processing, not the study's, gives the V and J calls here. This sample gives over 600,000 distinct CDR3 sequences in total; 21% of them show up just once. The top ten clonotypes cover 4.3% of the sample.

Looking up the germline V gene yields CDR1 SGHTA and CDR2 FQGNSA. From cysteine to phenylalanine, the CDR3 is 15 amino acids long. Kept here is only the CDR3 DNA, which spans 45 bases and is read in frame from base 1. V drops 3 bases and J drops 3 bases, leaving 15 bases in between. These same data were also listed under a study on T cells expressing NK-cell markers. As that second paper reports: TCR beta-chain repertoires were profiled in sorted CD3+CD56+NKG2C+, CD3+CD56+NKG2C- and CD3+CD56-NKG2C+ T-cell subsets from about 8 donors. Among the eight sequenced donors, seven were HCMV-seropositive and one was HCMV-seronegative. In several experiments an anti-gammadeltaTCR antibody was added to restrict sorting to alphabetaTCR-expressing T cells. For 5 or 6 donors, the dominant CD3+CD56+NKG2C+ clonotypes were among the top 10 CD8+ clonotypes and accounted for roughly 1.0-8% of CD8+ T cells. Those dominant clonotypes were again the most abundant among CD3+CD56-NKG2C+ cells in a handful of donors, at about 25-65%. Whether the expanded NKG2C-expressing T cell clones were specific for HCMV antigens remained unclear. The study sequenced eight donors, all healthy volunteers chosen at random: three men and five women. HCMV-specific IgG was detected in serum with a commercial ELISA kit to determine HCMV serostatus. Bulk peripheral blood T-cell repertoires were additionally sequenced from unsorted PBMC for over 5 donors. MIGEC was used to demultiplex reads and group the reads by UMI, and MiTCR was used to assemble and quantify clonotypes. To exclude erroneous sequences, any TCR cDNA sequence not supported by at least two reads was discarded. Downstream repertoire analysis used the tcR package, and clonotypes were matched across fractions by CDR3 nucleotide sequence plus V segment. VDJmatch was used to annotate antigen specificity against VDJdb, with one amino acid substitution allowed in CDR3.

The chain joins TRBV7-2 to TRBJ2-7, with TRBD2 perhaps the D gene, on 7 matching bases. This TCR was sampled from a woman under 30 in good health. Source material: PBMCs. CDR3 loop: CASSLDPGGHYEQYF. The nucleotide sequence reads TGTGCCAGCAGCTTGGATCCGGGGGGCCACTACGAGCAGTACTTC.